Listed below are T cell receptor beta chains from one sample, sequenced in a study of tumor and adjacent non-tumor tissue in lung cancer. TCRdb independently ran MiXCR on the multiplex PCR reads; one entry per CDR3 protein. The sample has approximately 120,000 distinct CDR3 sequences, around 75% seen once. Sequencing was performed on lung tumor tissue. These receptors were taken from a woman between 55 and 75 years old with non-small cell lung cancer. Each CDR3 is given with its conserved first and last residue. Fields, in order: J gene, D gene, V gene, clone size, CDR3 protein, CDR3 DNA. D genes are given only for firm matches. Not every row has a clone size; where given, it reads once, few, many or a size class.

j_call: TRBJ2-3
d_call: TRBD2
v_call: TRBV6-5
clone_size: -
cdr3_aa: CASSYQASGGYTQYF
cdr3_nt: TGTGCCAGCAGTTACCAGGCTAGCGGGGGGTATACGCAGTATTTT

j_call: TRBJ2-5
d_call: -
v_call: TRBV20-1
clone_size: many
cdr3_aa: CSASPPAGQETQYF
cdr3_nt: TGCAGTGCTAGCCCCCCGGCAGGACAAGAGACCCAGTACTTC

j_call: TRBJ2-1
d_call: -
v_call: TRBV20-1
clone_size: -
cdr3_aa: CSARHGVHYSYNEQLF
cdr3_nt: TGCAGTGCTAGACATGGGGTTCACTACTCCTACAATGAGCAGCTCTTC

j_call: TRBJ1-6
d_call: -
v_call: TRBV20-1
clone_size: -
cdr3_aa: CNASCVANFCF
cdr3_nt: TGCAATGCTAGCTGCGTGGCGAATTTCTGCTTT

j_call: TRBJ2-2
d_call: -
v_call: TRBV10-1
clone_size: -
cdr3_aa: CASARIAGEPYF
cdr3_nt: TGCGCCAGCGCTAGAATTGCCGGGGAGCCGTATTTT

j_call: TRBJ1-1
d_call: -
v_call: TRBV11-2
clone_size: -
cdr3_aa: CASSLVSIAEAFF
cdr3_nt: TGTGCCAGCAGCTTAGTCAGCATCGCTGAAGCTTTCTTT

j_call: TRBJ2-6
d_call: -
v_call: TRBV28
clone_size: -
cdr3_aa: CASSLEVFGANVLTF
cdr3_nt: TGTGCCAGCAGTTTAGAGGTCTTTGGGGCCAACGTCCTGACTTTC

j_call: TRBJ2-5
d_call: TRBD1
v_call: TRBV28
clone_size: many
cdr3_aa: CASSRDRSETQYF
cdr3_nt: TGTGCCAGCAGCCGGGACAGGTCCGAGACCCAGTACTTC

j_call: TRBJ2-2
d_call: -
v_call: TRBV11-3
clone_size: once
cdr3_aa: CVSGPRDSNTGEVFF
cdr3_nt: TGTGTCAGCGGCCCAAGGGACAGCAACACCGGGGAGGTGTTTTTT

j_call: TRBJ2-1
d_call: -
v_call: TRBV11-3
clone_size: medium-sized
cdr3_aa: CASSLDMDEQFF
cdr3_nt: TGTGCCAGCAGCTTAGATATGGATGAGCAGTTCTTC

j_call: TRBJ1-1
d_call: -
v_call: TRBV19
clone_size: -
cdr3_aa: CASKRGRVNTEAFF
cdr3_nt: TGTGCCAGTAAGCGGGGACGGGTGAACACTGAAGCTTTCTTT

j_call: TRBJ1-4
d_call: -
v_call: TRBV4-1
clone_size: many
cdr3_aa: CASSQAPAGNEKLFF
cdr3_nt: TGCGCCAGCAGCCAAGCCCCGGCAGGCAATGAAAAACTGTTTTTT

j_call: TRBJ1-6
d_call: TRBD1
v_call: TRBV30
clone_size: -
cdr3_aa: CACTGEYNSSLNF
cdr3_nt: TGTGCCTGTACAGGGGAATATAATTCATCCCTCAACTTT

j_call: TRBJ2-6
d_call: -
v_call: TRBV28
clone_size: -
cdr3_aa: CASTFPVTNVLTF
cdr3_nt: TGTGCCAGCACCTTCCCCGTCACCAACGTCCTGACTTTC

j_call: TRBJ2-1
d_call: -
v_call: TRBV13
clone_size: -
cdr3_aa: CAISPPAGSYNEQFF
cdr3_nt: TGTGCCATCAGCCCCCCAGCCGGGTCCTACAATGAGCAGTTCTTC

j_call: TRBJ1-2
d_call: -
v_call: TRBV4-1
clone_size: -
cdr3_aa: CASCQESGSTYGYTF
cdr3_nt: TGCGCCAGCTGCCAAGAGTCAGGCTCTACCTATGGCTACACCTTC

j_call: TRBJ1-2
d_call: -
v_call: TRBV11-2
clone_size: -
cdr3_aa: CANSLVSLYGGYTF
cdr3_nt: TGTGCCAACAGCTTAGTCTCCCTTTATGGCGGCTACACCTTC

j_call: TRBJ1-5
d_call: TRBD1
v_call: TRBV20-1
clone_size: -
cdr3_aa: CSASSTGDGQPQHF
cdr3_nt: TGCAGTGCTAGCTCAACAGGGGACGGTCAGCCCCAGCATTTT

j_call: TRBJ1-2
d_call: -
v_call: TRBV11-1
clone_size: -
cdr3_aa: CASSPQRPLFGYTF
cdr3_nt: TGTGCCAGCAGCCCACAGCGCCCGCTCTTTGGCTACACCTTC

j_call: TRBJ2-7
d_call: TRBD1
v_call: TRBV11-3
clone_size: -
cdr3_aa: CASSCGTVSYDQYF
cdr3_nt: TGTGCCAGCAGCTGTGGGACAGTCTCCTACGACCAGTACTTC

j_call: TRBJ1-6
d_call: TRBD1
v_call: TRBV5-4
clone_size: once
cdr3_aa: CASSLTGPNSPPHF
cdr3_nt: TGTGCCAGTAGCTTGACAGGGCCTAATTCACCCCCCCACTTT

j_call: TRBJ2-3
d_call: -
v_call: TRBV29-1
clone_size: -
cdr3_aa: CCVGQGGDTQYF
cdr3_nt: TGCTGCGTTGGGCAGGGGGGTGATACGCAGTATTTT

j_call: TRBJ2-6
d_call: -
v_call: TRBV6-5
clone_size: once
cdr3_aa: CASSRHGGGGANVLTF
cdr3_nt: TGTGCCAGCAGTCGACATGGAGGAGGAGGGGCCAACGTCCTGACTTTC

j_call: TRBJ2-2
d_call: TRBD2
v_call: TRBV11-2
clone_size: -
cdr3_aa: CASSLELAGETGELFF
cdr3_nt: TGTGCCAGCAGCTTAGAACTAGCGGGAGAAACCGGGGAGCTGTTTTTT

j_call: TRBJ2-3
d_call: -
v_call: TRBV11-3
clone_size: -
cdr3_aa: CASSLNTDMQYF
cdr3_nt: TGTGCCAGCAGCCTAAACACAGATATGCAGTATTTT

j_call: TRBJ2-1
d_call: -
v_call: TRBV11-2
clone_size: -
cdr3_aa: CASSGKIRNEQFF
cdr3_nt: TGTGCCAGCAGCGGGAAGATTCGCAATGAGCAGTTCTTC

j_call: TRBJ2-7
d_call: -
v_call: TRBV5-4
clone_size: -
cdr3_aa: CASNVDRGDEQYF
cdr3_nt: TGTGCCAGCAACGTGGATAGGGGTGACGAGCAGTACTTC

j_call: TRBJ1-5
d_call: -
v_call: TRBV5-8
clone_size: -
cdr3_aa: CVSSLGSNQPQHF
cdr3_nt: TGTGTCAGCAGCTTGGGTAGCAATCAGCCCCAGCATTTT

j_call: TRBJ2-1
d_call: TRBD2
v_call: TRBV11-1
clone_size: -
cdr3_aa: CTSSPRGLAGWDEQFF
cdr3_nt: TGTACTAGCAGCCCGAGGGGACTAGCGGGTTGGGATGAGCAATTCTTC

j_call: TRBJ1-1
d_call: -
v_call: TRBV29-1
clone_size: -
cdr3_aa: CSVETEIYTGAFF
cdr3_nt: TGCAGTGTTGAAACGGAAATTTACACTGGAGCTTTCTTT

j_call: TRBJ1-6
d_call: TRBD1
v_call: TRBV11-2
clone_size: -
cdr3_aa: CARNRQRQGRSPLHF
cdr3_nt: TGTGCCAGGAACCGTCAACGACAGGGGCGTTCACCCCTCCACTTT

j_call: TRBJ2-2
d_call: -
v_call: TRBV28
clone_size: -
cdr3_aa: CTSTFWGLGGAGELFF
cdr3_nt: TGCACCAGCACCTTTTGGGGACTCGGGGGAGCCGGGGAGCTGTTTTTT

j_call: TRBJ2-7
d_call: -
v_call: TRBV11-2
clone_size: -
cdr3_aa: CASSLGTNRLYF
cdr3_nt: TGTGCCAGTAGCCTGGGGACGAATAGGCTGTACTTC

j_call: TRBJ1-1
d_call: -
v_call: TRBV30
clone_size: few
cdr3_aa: CAWNQENTEASF
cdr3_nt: TGTGCCTGGAATCAGGAGAACACTGAAGCTTCCTTT

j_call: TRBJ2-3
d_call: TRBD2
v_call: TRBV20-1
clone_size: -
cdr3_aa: CSARGDGASGDGTHYF
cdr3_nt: TGCAGTGCTAGAGGGGATGGGGCTAGCGGAGATGGGACGCACTATTTT

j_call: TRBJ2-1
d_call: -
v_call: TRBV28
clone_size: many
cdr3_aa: CASSLFWVAGRRLNNEQFF
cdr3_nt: TGTGCCAGCAGTTTGTTCTGGGTGGCCGGGCGACGATTGAACAATGAGCAGTTCTTC

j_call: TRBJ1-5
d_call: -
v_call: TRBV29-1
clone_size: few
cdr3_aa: CRAGDSRSGQPQHF
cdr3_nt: TGCAGAGCCGGAGACAGTAGGAGCGGGCAGCCCCAGCATTTT